This T cell receptor beta chain came from a study of blood T cell repertoires in COVID-19. Whole-study context: Samples taken during acute and convalescent COVID-19 were collected in the United States, Italy and Spain. Nucleic acid was either cDNA or gDNA, and it came from T cells, B-cell-depleted T cells, or PBMCs.

Looked up from germline, CDR1 is SGHTA and CDR2 is FQGNSA. This CDR3 contains 14 residues. Trimming cost V 4 bases and J 5 bases, with 11 bases left between them. In the source study's methods: It was from reference gene primer amplification that nucleated cell counts were estimated. Data came from immunoSEQ multiplex PCR; TCRdb stores just in-frame clones and leaves some out. For V, J and clone size, that table is used; D and trimming come from the DNA. This repertoire shows roughly 150,000 clones, 76% found once; its top ten account for 3% to 4.5%. The chain recombines TRBV7-2 with TRBJ2-2, with D tentatively TRBD1 (6 bases). This TCR was sampled from a woman aged 80 or over with acute or convalescent COVID-19. Sequenced: peripheral blood. CDR3 in DNA: TGTGCCAGCAGCTCTCGACAGGAAACCGGGGAGCTGTTTTTT. Protein: CASSSRQETGELFF.